Listed below are T cell receptor beta chains from one sample, sequenced in a study of human T cells and chemical hapten exposure. A single record per CDR3 protein comes from TCRdb applying MiXCR to the RACE reads. This table has about 380,000 distinct CDR3 sequences, under 6.5% appearing once. The sequences come from whole blood, collected in connection with sensitization to the hapten diphenylcyclopropenone (DPC). These receptors originate from a woman aged 18-29 years with alopecia areata. Some clones in this sample may be carry-over from other donors' samples. The CDR3 runs from the conserved cysteine through the conserved F or W. Each record gives: D gene, clone size, J gene, V gene, CDR3 protein, CDR3 DNA. A D gene is named only where the DNA matches it firmly. Only some rows state a clone size, as once, few, many or a class for expanded clones.

>TRBD2|few|TRBJ2-7|TRBV6-2/TRBV6-3
CASSLGGSRYEQYF
TGTGCCAGCTCCCTGGGGGGGAGTCGCTACGAGCAGTACTTC
>TRBD1|-|TRBJ1-2|TRBV6-6
CASSTQGALANYGYTF
TGTGCCAGCAGTACCCAGGGGGCCCTCGCTAACTATGGCTACACCTTC
>-|-|TRBJ2-7|TRBV4-3
CASSQVWGPLYEQYF
TGCGCCAGCAGCCAAGTTTGGGGACCCCTCTACGAGCAGTACTTC
>-|-|TRBJ1-1|TRBV10-3
CAISDDRSTEAFF
TGTGCCATCAGTGATGACAGGAGCACTGAAGCTTTCTTT
>TRBD1|many|TRBJ1-1|TRBV2
CASSAGGVTEAFF
TGTGCCAGCAGCGCAGGGGGAGTTACTGAAGCTTTCTTT
>-|many|TRBJ1-6|TRBV7-2
CASSSDTGNNSPLHF
TGTGCCAGCAGCTCCGATACAGGGAACAATTCACCCCTCCACTTT
>TRBD1|-|TRBJ1-1|TRBV13
CASTSDRGDTEAFF
TGTGCCAGCACCTCTGACAGGGGGGACACTGAAGCTTTCTTT
>TRBD1|many|TRBJ1-1|TRBV29-1
CSVLFGTGGEGAFF
TGCAGCGTCCTATTCGGGACAGGGGGCGAAGGAGCTTTCTTT
>-|many|TRBJ1-5|TRBV7-9
CASSLDSGGNQPQHF
TGTGCCAGCAGCCTGGACAGTGGGGGAAATCAGCCCCAGCATTTT
>-|many|TRBJ2-1|TRBV7-9
CASSSRDMSSYNEQFF
TGTGCCAGCAGCTCGAGGGACATGAGCTCCTACAATGAGCAGTTCTTC
>-|-|TRBJ2-2|TRBV24-1
CATSDFRRGDAGELFF
TGTGCCACCAGTGATTTCAGGAGAGGGGACGCCGGGGAGCTGTTTTTT
>-|-|TRBJ2-1|TRBV7-7
CASSPWLGNEQFF
TGTGCTAGCAGCCCCTGGTTGGGCAATGAGCAGTTCTTC
>TRBD2|-|TRBJ2-2|TRBV7-8
CASSKGLAVNTGELFF
TGTGCCAGCAGCAAGGGACTAGCGGTTAACACCGGGGAGCTGTTTTTT
>TRBD1|many|TRBJ1-5|TRBV2
CASSRTGTEFNPPQHF
TGTGCCAGCAGCCGGACCGGGACAGAGTTCAATCCGCCCCAGCATTTT
>-|many|TRBJ1-1|TRBV6-5
CASNWGSDTEAFF
TGTGCCAGCAACTGGGGGTCGGACACTGAAGCTTTCTTT
>-|many|TRBJ2-7|TRBV10-3
CAISQGFEQYF
TGTGCCATCAGTCAGGGTTTCGAGCAGTACTTC
>-|few|TRBJ1-4|TRBV7-8
CASSLGAAGATNEKLFF
TGTGCCAGCAGCTTAGGGGCGGCAGGAGCAACTAATGAAAAACTGTTTTTT
>-|few|TRBJ2-3|TRBV5-1
CASSLLPDTQYF
TGCGCCAGCAGCTTGCTCCCGGATACGCAGTATTTT
>TRBD2|many|TRBJ2-1|TRBV11-2
CASSSSLAGGLNEQFF
TGTGCCAGCAGCTCGTCACTAGCGGGGGGGCTAAATGAGCAGTTCTTC
>-|few|TRBJ1-1|TRBV4-1
CASSNLPGQGSTTEAFF
TGCGCCAGCAGCAACCTACCAGGCCAGGGGTCGACCACTGAAGCTTTCTTT
>TRBD2|-|TRBJ2-3|TRBV11-2
CASSSRRLAGRSDTQYF
TGTGCCAGCAGCTCGAGACGCTTAGCGGGGAGATCAGATACGCAGTATTTT
>-|few|TRBJ1-1|TRBV12-3/TRBV12-4
CASSPRELGPQDTEAFF
TGTGCCAGCAGTCCCCGAGAATTAGGACCTCAGGACACTGAAGCTTTCTTT
>-|few|TRBJ1-2|TRBV29-1
CSALRGDDWGGYTF
TGCAGCGCTTTGAGGGGCGACGATTGGGGCGGCTACACCTTC
>-|many|TRBJ1-4|TRBV12-3/TRBV12-4
CASSLRQATNEKLFF
TGTGCCAGCAGTTTGCGGCAGGCAACTAATGAAAAACTGTTTTTT
>-|-|TRBJ2-1|TRBV11-2
CASSLVYEQFF
TGTGCCAGCAGCTTAGTATATGAGCAGTTCTTC
>-|-|TRBJ1-1|TRBV29-1
CSVALLSDMNTEAFF
TGCAGCGTTGCTCTTTTAAGTGATATGAACACTGAAGCTTTCTTT
>-|-|TRBJ2-3|TRBV5-6
CASSLRRGLSTDAQYF
TGTGCCAGCAGCTTAAGGCGGGGACTTAGCACAGATGCGCAGTATTTT
>-|many|TRBJ1-3|TRBV7-8
CASTGTGSGNTIYF
TGTGCCAGCACAGGGACGGGCTCTGGAAACACCATATATTTT
>-|-|TRBJ2-1|TRBV6-4
CASSDSGGQGFNEQFF
TGTGCCAGCAGTGACTCGGGGGGGCAGGGTTTCAATGAGCAGTTCTTC
>-|few|TRBJ2-3|TRBV5-1
CASSSQAGSSF
TGCGCCAGCAGCTCGCAGGCCGGGTCCTCTTTT
>-|many|TRBJ2-5|TRBV18
CASSAGLQETQYF
TGTGCCAGCTCAGCAGGACTGCAAGAGACCCAGTACTTC
>-|many|TRBJ1-1|TRBV12-3/TRBV12-4
CASSRGVDRITEAFF
TGTGCCAGCAGTCGGGGGGTTGACAGGATTACTGAAGCTTTCTTT
>TRBD1|few|TRBJ2-2|TRBV12-3/TRBV12-4
CASNNRGPSNTGELFF
TGTGCCAGCAATAACAGGGGGCCCTCGAACACCGGGGAGCTGTTTTTT
>-|-|TRBJ1-2|TRBV7-2
CASNVMNGDYGYTF
TGTGCCAGCAACGTAATGAACGGTGACTATGGCTACACCTTC
>-|many|TRBJ1-5|TRBV19
CASSRWDESNIGNQPQHF
TGTGCCAGTAGTAGGTGGGACGAGTCGAATATCGGCAATCAGCCCCAGCATTTT
>TRBD2|few|TRBJ2-3|TRBV6-1
CASSQRGGSTDTQYF
TGTGCCAGCTCCCAGCGGGGGGGTAGCACAGATACGCAGTATTTT
>TRBD2|-|TRBJ2-3|TRBV6-2/TRBV6-3
CASSYSRVAGDSWGTDTQYF
TGTGCCAGCAGTTACAGCAGGGTAGCGGGGGACTCCTGGGGCACAGATACGCAGTATTTT
>TRBD1|many|TRBJ1-1|TRBV6-1
CASGTGFPNTEAFF
TGTGCCAGCGGGACAGGGTTCCCGAACACTGAAGCTTTCTTT
>TRBD2|-|TRBJ2-1|TRBV6-1
CASSGGTSGLSYNEQFF
TGTGCCAGCAGTGGAGGGACTAGCGGGCTCTCCTACAATGAGCAGTTCTTC
>TRBD1|few|TRBJ2-3|TRBV7-9
CASRDRETDTQYF
TGTGCCAGCAGGGACAGGGAAACAGATACGCAGTATTTT
>-|-|TRBJ1-1|TRBV3-1
CASSQRDQNTEAFF
TGTGCCAGCAGCCAGAGGGACCAGAACACTGAAGCTTTCTTT
>-|few|TRBJ2-3|TRBV21-1
CASSKQEGGPDTQYF
TGTGCCAGCAGCAAACAAGAGGGGGGCCCAGATACGCAGTATTTT
>-|many|TRBJ1-2|TRBV3-1
CASSQSSPGGYTF
TGTGCCAGCAGCCAGTCCTCTCCGGGGGGCTACACCTTC
>-|-|TRBJ2-3|TRBV2
CASLRAPGTPPFDTQYF
TGTGCCAGCCTTAGAGCTCCCGGGACGCCGCCCTTCGATACGCAGTATTTT
>-|many|TRBJ2-1|TRBV10-3
CAIRAADLHDEQFF
TGTGCCATCAGAGCGGCCGACCTGCACGATGAGCAGTTCTTC
>-|many|TRBJ1-4|TRBV12-3/TRBV12-4
CASSFGEKLFF
TGTGCCAGCAGCTTCGGCGAAAAACTGTTTTTT